These 7 T cell receptor beta chains share one sample of origin, sequenced in a study of blood T cell repertoires in COVID-19. The assay was immunoSEQ multiplex PCR, and TCRdb's table has in-frame clones only and misses some. The sample records roughly 260,000 clones, 83% being singletons. The sample was PBMCs or T cells enriched from blood (not recorded which). The receptors shown here come from a woman aged 40 to 50 who had been exposed to COVID-19.

This chain connects TRBV7-8 to TRBJ1-1; maybe TRBD1 (6 bases). V was clipped by 2 bases and J by 11 bases, with 21 bases between them. Germline V lookup: CDR1 SGHVS, CDR2 FQNEAQ. There are 15 residues in the CDR3. DNA for the CDR3: TGTGCCAGCAGCTTATTCAGCGGGGGGGCCTCGTGGGCTTTCTTT. Protein sequence: CASSLFSGGASWAFF.

V gene TRBV29-1 combines with J gene TRBJ2-3; 10 positions agree with TRBD1. The CDR3 is made up of 16 amino acids. Germline CDR1 reads SQVTM; CDR2 reads ANQGSEA. With V trimmed by 8 bases and J by 5 bases, 16 bases remained unmatched. The CDR3 sequence is CSSYIGTGVGRDTQYF. CDR3 nucleotides: TGCAGCTCTTACATCGGGACAGGGGTGGGGAGAGATACGCAGTATTTT.

This clone was seen only once. CDR3 loop: CAWADDRNQPQHF. As DNA, the CDR3 is TGTGCCTGGGCGGACGACAGGAATCAGCCCCAGCATTTT. V usage is TRBV30 and J usage is TRBJ1-5, with a tentative D call TRBD1 (6 bases). The CDR3 loop spans 13 amino acids. The V and J ends lost 5 bases and 4 bases respectively, with 12 bases between them. In germline, CDR1 is GTSNPN, CDR2 SVGIG (reference sequence).

This clone was detected a few times. The V gene is TRBV7-2, the J gene TRBJ1-2, with D tentatively TRBD1 (6 bases). The CDR3 contains 15 residues. V lost 5 bases and J lost 0, with 13 bases in between. Germline CDR1 and CDR2: SGHTA and FQGNSA. CDR3 nucleotides: TGTGCCAGCAGCCTCCGGACAGCGACTAACTATGGCTACACCTTC. Protein product: CASSLRTATNYGYTF.

This clone was recorded a few times. The chain employs TRBV11-2 and TRBJ1-6; 7 nucleotides line up with TRBD1. CDR1 and CDR2 from the germline V gene are SGHAT and FQNNGV. The CDR3 totals 15 residues. J lost 9 bases, V lost 5 bases, and 10 bases had no gene match. The CDR3: CASSVTTGVGSPLHF. The CDR3 DNA is TGTGCCAGCAGCGTCACTACAGGGGTGGGTTCACCCCTCCACTTT.

This chain links TRBV28 with TRBJ1-4; no clear D. The CDR3 sequence is 13 residues long. The V end was cut by 8 bases, the J end by 5 bases, with 12 bases between. Per germline, CDR1 MDHEN and CDR2 SYDVKM. CDR3 sequence reads: CASSFSTNEKLFF. The CDR3 region has the DNA TGTGCCAGCTCTTTCTCGACAAATGAAAAACTGTTTTTT.

This rearrangement joins TRBV6-5 to TRBJ2-1, with 7 bases lining up with TRBD2. From germline, CDR1 is MNHEY and CDR2 SVGAGI. This CDR3 has 14 residues. The V gene end was trimmed by 7 bases and the J gene end by 4 bases; junction bases not matched to a gene: 7. DNA for the CDR3: TGTGCCAGCACCGCCAGCGGGAAATACAATGAGCAGTTCTTC. Its protein is CASTASGKYNEQFF.